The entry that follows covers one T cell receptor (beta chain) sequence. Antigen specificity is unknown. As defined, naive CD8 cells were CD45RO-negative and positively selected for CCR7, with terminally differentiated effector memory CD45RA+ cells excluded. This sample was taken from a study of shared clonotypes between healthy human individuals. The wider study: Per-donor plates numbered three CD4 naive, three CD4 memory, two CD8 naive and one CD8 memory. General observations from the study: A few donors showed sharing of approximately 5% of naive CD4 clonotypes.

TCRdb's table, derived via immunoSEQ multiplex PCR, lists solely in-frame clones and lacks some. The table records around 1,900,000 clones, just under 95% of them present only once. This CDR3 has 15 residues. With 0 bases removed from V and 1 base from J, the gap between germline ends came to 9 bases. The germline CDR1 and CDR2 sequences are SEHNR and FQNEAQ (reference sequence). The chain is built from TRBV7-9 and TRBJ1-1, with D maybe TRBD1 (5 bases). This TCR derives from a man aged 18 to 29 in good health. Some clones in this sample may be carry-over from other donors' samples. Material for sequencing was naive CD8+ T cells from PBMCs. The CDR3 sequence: CASSLAGLRNTEAFF. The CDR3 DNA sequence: TGTGCCAGCAGCTTAGCGGGACTAAGGAACACTGAAGCTTTCTTT.